The 27 T cell receptor beta chains listed next were all sequenced from one sample in a study of cytomegalovirus exposure and HLA in healthy donors. The PCR had 60 Vbeta and 13 Jbeta primers. Some clones are missing from TCRdb's copy, which holds only in-frame ones; the method was immunoSEQ multiplex PCR. The sample contains about 170,000 clones, over 80% of which appear only once. Material: PBMCs. These receptors all come from a male donor in good health and CMV-seronegative.

The chain couples TRBV12-5 to TRBJ2-1, with D tentatively TRBD2 (6 bases). V gave up 5 bases and J gave up 15 bases, with 17 bases separating them. CDR3 length: 12 residues. Germline CDR1 reads LGHNT; CDR2 reads FRNRAP. CDR3 loop: CASGPSTRRRFF. CDR3 nucleotide sequence: TGTGCTAGTGGTCCCTCGACTAGACGCCGGTTCTTC.

This clone has just one count. The V call is TRBV18, the J call TRBJ2-7, with 7 bases matching TRBD2. CDR1 and CDR2 (germline): KGHSH, LQKENI. Trimming cost V 2 bases and J 3 bases; bases outside gene matches: 16. The CDR3 sequence is 18 residues long. The DNA for the CDR3 is TGTGCCAGCTCACCAAAGGCGGCGGGGGAGTCGGCCAACTACGAGCAGTACTTC. It specifies CASSPKAAGESANYEQYF.

The chain is built from TRBV4-1 and TRBJ1-2; 11 bases fit TRBD1. The CDR3 runs 16 residues. V dropped 1 base and J dropped 8; count of bases not matched to a gene: 9. CDR1 and CDR2 (germline): MGHRA, YSYEKL. Written as DNA, the CDR3 is TGCGCCAGCAGCCAAGCCCCGGGACAGGGGGATGGGGGCTACACCTTC. It translates to CASSQAPGQGDGGYTF.

V is TRBV7-6 and J is TRBJ2-2; weak D call: TRBD1 (6 bases). The CDR3 has 14 residues. Germline V lookup: CDR1 SGHVS, CDR2 FNYEAQ. The V end lost 5 bases, the J end lost 7 bases, and 14 bases lay between the germline ends. The CDR3 loop is CASSRDHRVGELFF. The DNA for the CDR3 is TGTGCCAGCAGCCGGGACCACAGGGTCGGGGAGCTGTTTTTT.

The CDR3 DNA is TGTGCCAGCAGCTTAGGGAAGGGGGATTACAATGAGCAGTTCTTC. As protein: CASSLGKGDYNEQFF. The chain couples TRBV5-4 to TRBJ2-1, with D tentatively TRBD1 (6 bases). V was pared by 2 bases and J by 4 bases, with 13 bases between. The CDR3 is 15 amino acids. The germline gives CDR1 SGHNT, CDR2 YYREEE (reference sequence).

CDR3: CASSYSLTSGYEQFF. In DNA, the CDR3 is TGTGCCAGCAGTTACTCTTTGACTAGCGGTTACGAGCAGTTCTTC. The chain uses TRBV6-5 and TRBJ2-1; 9 bases align to TRBD2. The length of the CDR3 is 15 residues. The junction had 7 bases not matched to a gene; V was cut back by 0 bases and J by 10 bases. Looked up from germline, CDR1 is MNHEY and CDR2 is SVGAGI.

J is TRBJ2-7 and V is TRBV11-2; a weak D match, TRBD2 (6 bases). The CDR3 has 16 residues. V was pared by 1 base and J by 0 bases, with 13 bases between. Germline V gene data show CDR1 as SGHAT and CDR2 as FQNNGV. CDR3 residues: CASSLAPGTLSYEQYF. The CDR3 nucleotides read TGTGCCAGCAGCTTAGCCCCCGGGACTCTCTCCTACGAGCAGTACTTC. Full variable domain (missing parts from reference TRBV11-2 and TRBJ2-7): EAGVAQSPRYKIIEKRQSVAFWCNPISGHATLYWYQQILGQGPKLLIQFQNNGVVDDSQLPKDRFSAERLKGVDSTLKIQPAKLEDSAVYLCASSLAPGTLSYEQYFGPGTRLTVT.

The rearrangement uses TRBV4-1 and TRBJ1-6, with D uncertain. CDR3 size: 15 residues. Trimming left V 0 bases short and J 9 bases short, with 12 bases between. Germline V gene data show CDR1 as MGHRA and CDR2 as YSYEKL. CDR3 loop: CASSQEGSTSSPLHF. As DNA, the CDR3 is TGCGCCAGCAGCCAAGAGGGCAGCACCAGTTCACCCCTCCACTTT.

V usage is TRBV11-2 and J usage is TRBJ1-1; D is uncertain. This CDR3 region has 12 residues. Trimming took off 6 bases at V and 2 bases at J, with 7 bases between the two ends. The germline gives CDR1 SGHAT, CDR2 FQNNGV. The CDR3 region has the DNA TGTGCCAGCAGTCCAGGAAACACTGAAGCTTTCTTT. Residues: CASSPGNTEAFF.

This clone was detected a few times. The J gene is TRBJ2-7, the V gene TRBV7-9; 9 bases are shared with TRBD2. The V and J ends lost 3 bases and 5 bases, in that order; junction bases with no gene match: 8. The CDR3 sequence is 15 residues long. Germline CDR1 is SEHNR and CDR2 is FQNEAQ (reference sequence). CDR3 region: CASSLISGGHHEQYF. The CDR3 nucleotides read TGTGCCAGCAGCTTGATTAGCGGGGGACACCACGAGCAGTACTTC. Combining the CDR3 with reference TRBV7-9 and TRBJ2-7 gives the whole variable domain DTGVSQNPRHKITKRGQNVTFRCDPISEHNRLYWYRQTLGQGPEFLTYFQNEAQLEKSRLLSDRFSAERPKGSFSTLEIQRTEQGDSAMYLCASSLISGGHHEQYFGPGTRLTVT.

The V call is TRBV6-5, the J call TRBJ2-1, with D tentatively TRBD2 (6 bases). Germline values: CDR1 MNHEY, CDR2 SVGAGI. V was trimmed by 0 bases and J by 3 bases, leaving 12 bases between them. This CDR3 spans 16 amino acids. This chain's CDR3 is CASSYSGTEHYNEQFF. CDR3 bases: TGTGCCAGCAGTTACTCGGGGACTGAGCACTACAATGAGCAGTTCTTC.

This clone was seen more than once but under ten times. The rearrangement uses TRBV4-1 and TRBJ1-1; weak D call: TRBD1 (6 bases). The CDR3 has 14 amino acids. The germline CDR1 and CDR2 sequences are MGHRA and YSYEKL. With 9 bases removed from V and 0 bases from J, the gap between germline ends came to 14 bases. CDR3 in amino acids: CASKAGTLNTEAFF. The CDR3 bases are TGCGCCAGTAAAGCCGGGACATTGAACACTGAAGCTTTCTTT.

This clone was detected once. The chain couples TRBV7-2 to TRBJ2-2, with D tentatively TRBD2 (5 bases). The CDR3 consists of 13 residues. With 4 bases removed from V and 6 bases from J, the gap between germline ends came to 9 bases. In germline, CDR1 is SGHTA, CDR2 FQGNSA. The CDR3 bases are TGTGCCAGCAGCTCGACTAAGGCCGGGGAGCTGTTTTTT. Translating gives CASSSTKAGELFF. The full variable domain, its missing parts supplied by reference TRBV7-2 and TRBJ2-2, is GAGVSQSPSNKVTEKGKDVELRCDPISGHTALYWYRQSLGQGLEFLIYFQGNSAPDKSGLPSDRFSAERTGGSVSTLTIQRTQQEDSAVYLCASSSTKAGELFFGEGSRLTVL.

The V call is TRBV6-1, the J call TRBJ2-7; possible D gene TRBD1, 6 bases. Germline V gene data show CDR1 as MNHNS and CDR2 as SASEGT. The CDR3 totals 13 residues. With 2 bases removed from V and 5 bases from J, the gap between germline ends came to 10 bases. CDR3 sequence reads: CASSEQGTDEQYF. The CDR3 DNA reads as TGTGCCAGCAGTGAACAGGGGACGGACGAGCAGTACTTC.

The genes are TRBV14 and TRBJ1-1; D uncertain. The germline gives CDR1 SGHDN, CDR2 FVKESK. This CDR3 contains 13 residues. Trimming stripped 0 bases from V and 11 bases from J, with 13 bases between. The CDR3 loop is CASSQDSLSMAFF. The CDR3 DNA reads as TGTGCCAGCAGCCAAGATTCCCTATCGATGGCTTTCTTT.

The V call is TRBV10-1, the J call TRBJ1-1; D unresolved. The CDR3 covers 15 residues. Germline CDR1 reads WNHNN; CDR2 reads SYGVQD (reference sequence). V lost 1 base to trimming and J lost 6 bases, with 15 bases between them. The CDR3 loop is CASSEYPRLVSEAFF. In nucleotides, the CDR3 is TGCGCCAGCAGTGAGTACCCCAGGCTGGTCTCTGAAGCTTTCTTT.

The CDR3: CASSPTGGNTIYF. Written as DNA, the CDR3 is TGTGCCAGCAGCCCAACAGGGGGAAACACCATATATTTT. This chain links TRBV7-9 with TRBJ1-3; D might be TRBD1 (6 bases). Germline loops: CDR1 SEHNR, CDR2 FQNEAQ (reference sequence). This CDR3 spans 13 amino acids. Trimming removed 5 bases at V and 4 bases at J, with 9 bases between.

For this clone: An end of the junction does not agree with germline; a read error may underlie this. The chain has TRBV7-7 and TRBJ2-5; 10 nucleotides agree with TRBD1. This CDR3 has 15 amino acids. Germline-derived CDR1 and CDR2 are SSHAT and FNYEAQ (reference sequence). CDR3 coding DNA: TGTGCTAGCAGCAGACAGGGGGCCTTTCAAGAGACCCAGTACTTC. Its protein is CASSRQGAFQETQYF.

The chain employs TRBV6-5 and TRBJ2-1; D not resolved. Trimming left V 6 bases short and J 9 bases short, with 12 bases between. The CDR3 sequence is 12 residues long. Looked up from germline, CDR1 is MNHEY and CDR2 is SVGAGI. The CDR3 loop reads CASRAIPSEQFF. The CDR3 nucleotides are TGTGCCAGCAGGGCAATACCAAGTGAGCAGTTCTTC.

This clone was seen more than once but under ten times. CDR3 coding DNA: TGTGCCAGCAGCTCTACGACAGGGGGCAGGGCTAATGAAAAACTGTTTTTT. Amino acids: CASSSTTGGRANEKLFF. The V call is TRBV7-2, the J call TRBJ1-4; 10 bases are a match to TRBD1. Losses at the gene ends were 4 bases for V and 3 bases for J; bases not matched to a gene: 8. Germline V gives CDR1 SGHTA, CDR2 FQGNSA. This CDR3 is built from 17 residues.

The chain is built from TRBV6-1 and TRBJ1-1; no reliable D call. Germline lookup yields CDR1 MNHNS and CDR2 SASEGT. This CDR3 contains 15 residues. V lost 1 base and J 4 bases, leaving 13 bases between the germline ends. The CDR3 DNA reads as TGTGCCAGCAGTGAAGTGGCCAGGCCTTTCACTGAAGCTTTCTTT. It encodes CASSEVARPFTEAFF.

The chain employs TRBV4-2 and TRBJ2-5; TRBD2 matches at 11 bases. The length of the CDR3 is 16 residues. J was trimmed by 5 bases and V by 4 bases; bases with no gene match: 9. CDR1 is LGHNA, CDR2 YNFKEQ, per germline. In DNA form, the CDR3 reads TGTGCCAGCAGCCGATATAGCGGGGGGGACGGGGAGACCCAGTACTTC. Translating gives CASSRYSGGDGETQYF.

The V gene is TRBV7-6, the J gene TRBJ1-1, with D possibly matching TRBD1 (5 bases). Per the germline V gene, CDR1 is SGHVS and CDR2 is FNYEAQ. The V gene lost 5 bases and the J gene lost 3 bases, with 13 bases spanning the gap. The CDR3 contains 14 residues. The CDR3, as DNA: TGTGCCAGCAGCCTAAACCGGGGGTACACTGAAGCTTTCTTT. Amino acids: CASSLNRGYTEAFF.

The chain links TRBV30 to TRBJ2-7, with D possibly TRBD2 on 5 matching bases. The CDR3 is made up of 11 amino acids. V was trimmed by 2 bases and J by 6 bases, leaving 8 bases between them. The germline gives CDR1 GTSNPN, CDR2 SVGIG (reference sequence). The CDR3 nucleotides read TGTGCCTGGAGTCAGGACTCCGAGCAGTACTTC. It codes for CAWSQDSEQYF.

The chain has TRBV7-8 and TRBJ1-5; tentatively, D is TRBD1 (6 bases). This CDR3 is built from 15 residues. V was shortened by 5 bases and J by 3 bases, with 14 bases between the two germline ends. The V gene's germline CDR1 is SGHVS and CDR2 FQNEAQ. The CDR3 sequence: CASSPQGPLNQPQHF. The CDR3 DNA reads TGTGCCAGCAGCCCCCAGGGGCCCCTCAATCAGCCCCAGCATTTT.

The genes are TRBV18 and TRBJ2-7; 7 nucleotides align to TRBD1. This CDR3 region has 15 residues. Trimming cost V 3 bases and J 7 bases; bases outside gene matches: 12. Germline values: CDR1 KGHSH, CDR2 LQKENI. The DNA of the CDR3 is TGTGCCAGCTCACCGAACAGGGGACCGCGTGGGGAGCAGTACTTC. It codes for CASSPNRGPRGEQYF.

The rearrangement uses TRBV2 and TRBJ1-6; 7 nucleotides line up with TRBD1. The CDR3 spans 15 residues. The germline gives CDR1 SNHLY, CDR2 FYNNEI. V trimming: 3 bases; J trimming: 7 bases; junction bases outside the gene matches: 6. CDR3 amino acids: CASSELRDSNSPLHF. In nucleotides, the CDR3 is TGTGCCAGCAGTGAGTTGAGGGACAGCAATTCACCCCTCCACTTT.